This T cell receptor (beta chain) emerged from a study of T cells in Graves' hyperthyroidism and ophthalmopathy (dated by TCRdb to between 2018 and 2020). About the full investigation: Peripheral blood samples were taken at initial diagnosis, before any treatment was given. TCR V-J signatures able to tell the groups apart were searched for in a discovery cohort of 100 or so patients, of whom under 45 had Graves' ophthalmopathy and some 60 had stable Graves' hyperthyroidism. Prospective prediction of ophthalmopathy was tested in an independent validation cohort consisting of 18 hyperthyroidism patients and 15 to 17 patients who later progressed to ophthalmopathy. The 100 discovery patients were randomly split 7:3 into training and test sets. In about 6 Graves' hyperthyroidism patients, the study also compared T-cell repertoires from thyroid tissue with T-cell repertoires from blood. Once sampling was done, hyperthyroidism patients were given methimazole at a starting dose of 30 mg daily, whereas ophthalmopathy patients were given high-dose intravenous methylprednisolone. The paper reports TCR Vbeta CDR3 sequencing of roughly 140 peripheral blood samples: fewer than 50 ophthalmopathy, approximately 74 hyperthyroidism and around 17 progressor patients. General conclusions and limits of the study: During validation, the model predicted progression to ophthalmopathy a median of roughly six months ahead of onset, with 60% to 71% sensitivity and about 75% specificity. Most expanded thyroid clonotypes (frequency above 0.001) were also found in blood, which suggests that blood repertoires may mirror thyroid immune responses. No statistical method was used to fix the sample size in advance, and group allocation was not hidden from the investigators. A 13 V-J signature model separated ophthalmopathy from stable hyperthyroidism, with around 90% sensitivity and around 84% specificity in cross-validation and 80%/75% in testing.

The TCR beta CDR3 regions were amplified from RNA transcripts. A first-round RT-PCR of the TCR CDR3 used the HTBI primer set with the Qiagen OneStep RT-PCR kit. The libraries were constructed in a second round of multiplex PCR and then size-selected and purified. Libraries were sequenced paired-end with 100 bp reads on an Illumina HiSeq2000. As for the original processing: Raw data were processed with SOAPnuke, discarding reads with adapters, uncalled bases, mean Phred below 15, or no exact constant-primer or identifier match. COPE v1.2.5 was used to merge high-quality paired reads, and clonotypes were defined as unique nucleotide sequences. Clonotypes were aligned to IMGT TRBV, TRBD and TRBJ reference segments using MiTCR v1.1. Analysis was restricted to V-J combinations with a frequency above 0.0001, which covered approximately 99% of repertoires. A TCS score was defined as the ratio of F50 (clonal expansion) to E x V (chaos), with BLOSUM62-based TCRdist applied between CDR3 peptides within each V-J. Welch's t-statistics and random forest reduced roughly 540 V-J features to 13, which were used in a naive Bayes classifier (R e1071). TCRdb took the public reads, trimmed them with fastp at Q25, ran MiXCR for clone calling and kept in-frame beta chains. Rows matching on CDR3 protein sequence are summarized as one entry with the most common DNA and genes. Clone size and V and J calls follow TCRdb, not the original study. The sample has approximately 420,000 distinct CDR3 sequences on record, 15% of them singletons. The ten largest clones capture roughly 33% of the sample.

For this clonotype: The antigen it binds to is not known. The junction does not match germline at one end; this may be a read error.

The CDR3 holds 14 amino acids from the cysteine to the phenylalanine. The retained sequence is limited to the CDR3, 42 bases, with the frame set at the first base. Sequences GTSNPN (CDR1) and SVGIG (CDR2) are obtained from the germline V gene (reference sequence). Graves' hyperthyroidism was defined as stable when no progression to ophthalmopathy occurred over 18 months of follow-up. Hyperthyroidism patients were newly diagnosed, with disease duration under 2 months, and aged 18 to 65 years. The study excluded patients with uncontrolled infections, other autoimmune diseases, pregnancy or lactation. Diagnoses were established on the basis of clinical symptoms, serum thyroxine and TRAb, thyroid ultrasound, and orbital computed tomography. Ficoll-Paque density gradient centrifugation was used to isolate PBMCs from 9.5 to 10 ml of fresh peripheral blood. Total RNA was extracted using Trizol reagent, and RNA quality was assessed on an Agilent 2100 Bioanalyzer.

The clonotype originates from a woman aged 30 to 39 with Graves' hyperthyroidism. This chain joins TRBV30 to TRBJ2-1, and 10 junctional nucleotides match TRBD2. Material: blood. The CDR3 loop reads CAWSSGRAYNEQFF. In nucleotides, the sequence is TGTGCCTGGAGCAGCGGGAGGGCCTATAATGAGCAGTTCTTC.